One and the same sample provided the 3 T cell receptor beta chains below, sequenced in a study of type 1 and type 2 diabetes patients. The PCR template was genomic DNA. A primer set of 30 forward and 13 reverse primers amplified the CDR3. Via MiXCR, TCRdb re-called the multiplex PCR reads, giving one row per CDR3 protein. In the table there are under 300,000 distinct CDR3 sequences, around 47% of which are singletons. Sequenced sample: peripheral blood mononuclear cells (PBMCs). The source is a man between 18 and 35 years old with type 2 diabetes.

This clonotype was counted a few times. The chain employs TRBV7-8 and TRBJ2-1; D is possibly TRBD1 (5 bases). Germline assignment: CDR1 SGHVS and CDR2 FQNEAQ. The CDR3 has 12 residues. The V gene lost 0 bases and the J gene lost 12 bases, with 9 bases spanning the gap. The CDR3 here is CASSLAVTGQFF. CDR3 DNA: TGTGCCAGCAGCTTAGCAGTAACAGGGCAGTTCTTC.

The chain couples TRBV27 to TRBJ2-7; D possibly corresponds to TRBD2 (6 bases). CDR1 is MNHEY and CDR2 is SMNVEV in the germline V gene (reference sequence). The CDR3 is 13 residues long. V was trimmed by 8 bases and J by 2 bases, leaving 13 bases between them. The CDR3 protein is CASLPRGTYEQYF. CDR3 DNA: TGTGCCAGCCTGCCCCGGGGGACCTACGAGCAGTACTTC.

The chain has TRBV18 and TRBJ2-7; the D is unclear. Germline V gene data show CDR1 as KGHSH and CDR2 as LQKENI. The CDR3 sequence is 13 residues long. V lost 1 base, J lost 4 bases, and 8 bases lay in between. CDR3 nucleotides: TGTGCCAGCTCACCACTGGCTTCATACGAGCAGTACTTC. This sequence encodes CASSPLASYEQYF. Based on the CDR3 plus reference TRBV18 and TRBJ2-7, the full variable domain is NAGVMQNPRHLVRRRGQEARLRCSPMKGHSHVYWYRQLPEEGLKFMVYLQKENIIDESGMPKERFSAEFPKEGPSILRIQQVVRGDSAAYFCASSPLASYEQYFGPGTRLTVT.